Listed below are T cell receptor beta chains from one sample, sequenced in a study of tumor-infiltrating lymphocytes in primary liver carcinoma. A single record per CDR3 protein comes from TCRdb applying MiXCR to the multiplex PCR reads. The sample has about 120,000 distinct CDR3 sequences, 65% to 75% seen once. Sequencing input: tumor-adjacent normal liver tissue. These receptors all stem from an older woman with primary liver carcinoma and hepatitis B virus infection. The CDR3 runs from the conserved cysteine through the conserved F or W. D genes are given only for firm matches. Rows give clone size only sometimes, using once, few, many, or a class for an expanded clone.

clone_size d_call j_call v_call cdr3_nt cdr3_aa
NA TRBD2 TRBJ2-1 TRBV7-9 TGTGCCAGAAGCCCAGGGCCTAGCGGTATAGACCATGAGCAGTTCTTC CARSPGPSGIDHEQFF
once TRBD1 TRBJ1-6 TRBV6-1 TGTGCATGCAGCCCAACAGGGGAAGGATCACCCCTCCACTTT CACSPTGEGSPLHF
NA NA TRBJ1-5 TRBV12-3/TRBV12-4 TGTGCCAGCACCTTATTCTTAGTACAGGGAAGGTTTAATCAGCCCCAGCATTTT CASTLFLVQGRFNQPQHF
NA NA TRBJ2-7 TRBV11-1 TGTGCGAGCAGCCCTCGTATAGCAGGACTACACGAGCAGTACTTC CASSPRIAGLHEQYF
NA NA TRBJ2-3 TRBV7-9 TGTGCCTGCTCTGAAGCTCGGGGGACAGATATGCAGTATTTT CACSEARGTDMQYF
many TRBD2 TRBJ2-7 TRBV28 TGTGCCAGCAAACGGGGGGGGGCGGACGAGCAGTACTTC CASKRGGADEQYF
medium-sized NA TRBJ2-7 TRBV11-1 TGTGCCAGCAGCTTTTACGGTAGCTCCTACGAGCAGTACTTC CASSFYGSSYEQYF
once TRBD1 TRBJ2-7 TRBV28 TGTGCCACAACTCAGGGGGCTGGCTACGAGCAGTACTTC CATTQGAGYEQYF
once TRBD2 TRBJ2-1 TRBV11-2 TGTGCCAGCAGCTTAGTGTTTGGAACGGGAGGGCCTCATTCCTACAATGAGCAGTTCTTC CASSLVFGTGGPHSYNEQFF
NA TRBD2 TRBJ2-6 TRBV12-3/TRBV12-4 TGTGCCAGCAGTTGGGACTACCCAGGACGAAAGACTGGGGCCAACGTCCTGACTTTC CASSWDYPGRKTGANVLTF
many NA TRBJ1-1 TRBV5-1 TGCGCCAGCAGCTTGAGGTTGGGCAGCACTGAAGCTTTCTTT CASSLRLGSTEAFF
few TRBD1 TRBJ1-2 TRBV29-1 TGCAGCGCAGGGGGACAGGGGCGTTACGACACCTTC CSAGGQGRYDTF
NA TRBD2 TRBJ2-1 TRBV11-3 TGCGCCAGTAGCTTAGGTCGGGGGGAGTGGGGTCTCGATGAGCAGTTCTTC CASSLGRGEWGLDEQFF
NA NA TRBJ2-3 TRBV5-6 TGTGCCAGCAGCTTGTTAGGCGCCTCTAACACAGATACGCAGTATTTT CASSLLGASNTDTQYF
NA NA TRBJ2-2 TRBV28 TGTGCCAGCAGTTTACGAGGGGGAGGCACCGGGGAGCTGTTTTTT CASSLRGGGTGELFF
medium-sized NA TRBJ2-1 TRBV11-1 TGTGCCAGCAGCCCCGGCGGATGGGGAACCTACAATGAGCAGTTCTTC CASSPGGWGTYNEQFF
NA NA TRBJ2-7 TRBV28 TGTGTCAGCAGTTTATGGGCAGGGTACGAGCAGTGCTTC CVSSLWAGYEQCF
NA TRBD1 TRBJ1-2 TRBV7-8 TGTGCTAGCAGCCTAATCCCAATGGGACAGCCAAACTATGGCTACACCTTC CASSLIPMGQPNYGYTF
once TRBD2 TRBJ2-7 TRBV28 TGTGCCAGCAGCCTACTGACTAGCGGGAGTTTCCACGAGCAGCACTTC CASSLLTSGSFHEQHF
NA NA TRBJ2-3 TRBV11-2 TGTGCCAGCAGCCTAGCTAGCTGGTACGATACGCAGTTTTTT CASSLASWYDTQFF
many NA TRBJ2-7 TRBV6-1 TGTGCCAGCACCTCAAGGGGGAACTACGAGCAGTACTTC CASTSRGNYEQYF
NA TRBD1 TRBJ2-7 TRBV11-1 TGTGCCAGCAGCCTTCGGACAGGAAGACTACGCGAGCAGTATTTC CASSLRTGRLREQYF
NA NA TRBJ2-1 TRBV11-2 TGTGCCGGCAGCGTGTGGGGGGCAGACAACGAGCAGTTCTTC CAGSVWGADNEQFF
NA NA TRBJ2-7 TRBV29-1 TGCAGCGTTGAAGATAGAGACTACGAGCAGTACTTC CSVEDRDYEQYF
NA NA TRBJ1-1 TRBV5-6 TGTGCCAGCAGCCGCCCCCGGGTCTACACTGAAGTATTCTTT CASSRPRVYTEVFF
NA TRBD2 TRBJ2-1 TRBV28 TGTGCCAGCAGCCCCGGGACTAGCGGGAGCACACATGAGCAGTTCTTC CASSPGTSGSTHEQFF
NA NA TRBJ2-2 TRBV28 TGTGCCAGCAGGATTCGGATATCAAACACCGGGGAGCTGTTTTTT CASRIRISNTGELFF
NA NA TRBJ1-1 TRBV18 TGTGCCAACTCACCGAGGGGGGACACTGAAGCTTTCTTT CANSPRGDTEAFF
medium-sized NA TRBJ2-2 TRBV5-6 TGTGCCAGCAGCCACGGACAGGGAGGGACCGGGGAGCTGTTTTTT CASSHGQGGTGELFF
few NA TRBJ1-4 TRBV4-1 TGCGCCAGTAGCCAAGGTCTCTATAGGTCTAATGAAGAACTGTTTTTT CASSQGLYRSNEELFF
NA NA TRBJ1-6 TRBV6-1 TGTGCCAGCAGCCACCAGCGGACTGGTAATTCGCCCCACCACTTT CASSHQRTGNSPHHF
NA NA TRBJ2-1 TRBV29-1 TGCATCCTTGAAGGGGTCGGCGGGCAGAGCTCCTACAATGAGCAGTTCTTC CILEGVGGQSSYNEQFF
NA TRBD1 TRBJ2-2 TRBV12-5 TGTGCTAGCGGTTTGGACAGGGGGAACACCGGGGAGCTGTTTTTT CASGLDRGNTGELFF
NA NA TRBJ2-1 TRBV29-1 TGCAGCGTTGACCCGGAAGGTAGGGGAAATGAACAGTTCTTC CSVDPEGRGNEQFF
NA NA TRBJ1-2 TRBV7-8 TGTGCCAGCAGCCCGTGGTTAGGGACCGCCAACAACTATGACTACACCTTC CASSPWLGTANNYDYTF
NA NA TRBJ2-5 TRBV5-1 TGCGCCAGCAGCTCCGGGACCAGCGGTACGTTCCGAGAGACCCAGTACTTC CASSSGTSGTFRETQYF
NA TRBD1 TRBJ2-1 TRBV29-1 TGCAGCGTTAAGGACAGGGTGAGGAATGAACAGTTCTTC CSVKDRVRNEQFF
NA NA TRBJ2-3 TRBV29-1 TGCAGCGCCAGACTTTCGACAGATACGCAGTATTTT CSARLSTDTQYF
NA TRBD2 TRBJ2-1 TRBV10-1 TGCGCCAGCAGTCACGGGGCTAGCGGGAGAGGTGAGCAGTTCTTC CASSHGASGRGEQFF
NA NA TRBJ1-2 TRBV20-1 TGCAGTGCTAAAGAGGGTGGCTATGGCTACACCTTC CSAKEGGYGYTF
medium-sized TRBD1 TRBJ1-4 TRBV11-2 TGTGCCAGCAGCTGGGGGGACAGGAGGACGGAAAAACTGTTTTTT CASSWGDRRTEKLFF
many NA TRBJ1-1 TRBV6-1 TGTGCCAGCAGGGTGGGGACCGCGACTAACACTGAAGCTTTCTTT CASRVGTATNTEAFF
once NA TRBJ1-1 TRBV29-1 TGCAGCGTTGCCGAGACAGTGGACACTGAAGTTTTCTTT CSVAETVDTEVFF
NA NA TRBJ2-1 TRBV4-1 TGCGCCAGCAGGGGGAACGGCCGCTACGGGCAGTTCTTC CASRGNGRYGQFF
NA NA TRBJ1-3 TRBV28 TGTGCCAGCAGCTTTCGGGGGGTCCGAAGAGGGGGAGGTGGAAACACCATATATTTT CASSFRGVRRGGGGNTIYF
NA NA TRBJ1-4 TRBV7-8 TGTGCCAGCAGCTTCGGGACAAGGGATCTGAGGGCCGAAAAACTGTTTTTT CASSFGTRDLRAEKLFF
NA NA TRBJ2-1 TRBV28 TGTGCCAGCAGTTTAACTCGGACCAAAAGCCCCTACAATGAGCAGTTCTTC CASSLTRTKSPYNEQFF
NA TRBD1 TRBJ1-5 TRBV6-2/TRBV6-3 TGTGCCAGCATCAGCACAGGGGAATGGGGTCAGCCGCAGCATTTT CASISTGEWGQPQHF
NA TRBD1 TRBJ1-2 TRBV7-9 TGTGCCAGTGGCCTTGACAGGGATGACTACACCTTC CASGLDRDDYTF
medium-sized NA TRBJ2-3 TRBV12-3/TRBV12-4 TGTGCCAGCACCCGACGGGAACTAGCCAAGTGGGTGAGCACAGATACGCAGTATTTT CASTRRELAKWVSTDTQYF
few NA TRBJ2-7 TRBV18 TGTGCCAGCTCACCGGCCGGGACACCCAACTACGAGCAGTACTTC CASSPAGTPNYEQYF
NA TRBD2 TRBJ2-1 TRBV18 TGTGCCAGCTCAACTAGCGGGAGTTCCCATGAGCAGTTCTTC CASSTSGSSHEQFF
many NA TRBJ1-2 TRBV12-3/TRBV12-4 TGTGCCAGCAGTTTGGGGCAGATAACGTACTATGGCTACACCTTC CASSLGQITYYGYTF
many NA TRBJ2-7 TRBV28 TGTGCCAGCCCTGTATGGAGGGAGGATGCCCTAACGAGGCAGTACTTC CASPVWREDALTRQYF
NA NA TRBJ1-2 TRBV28 TGTGCCAGCAGCCTAATCGGCGTCCATGGATACACCTTC CASSLIGVHGYTF
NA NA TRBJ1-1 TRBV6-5 TGTGTCAGCAGTTACTCGAAAGGGTACGGGGTAAGGGCTGAAACTTTCTTT CVSSYSKGYGVRAETFF
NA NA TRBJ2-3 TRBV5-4 TGTACCAGCACCTCCCGCCTAGAGGGATACACAGATACGCAGTATTTT CTSTSRLEGYTDTQYF
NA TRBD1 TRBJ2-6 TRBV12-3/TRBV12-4 TGTGCCAGCAGTCCTCGGACAGGGAGCTCCTCTGGGGCCAACGTCCTGACATTC CASSPRTGSSSGANVLTF
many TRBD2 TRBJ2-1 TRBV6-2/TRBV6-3 TGTGCCAGCAGTTACTCGATTTCGGGAGGGGGGCCTGGGGAGCAGTTCTTC CASSYSISGGGPGEQFF